The next 13 T cell receptor beta chains were all read from a single sample in a study of T cell responses to AZD1222 COVID-19 vaccine. Sequencing used immunoSEQ multiplex PCR; TCRdb keeps in-frame clones, though not all of them. Altogether tens of thousands of clones are present, more than 85% being singletons, with the ten largest covering around 15%. The source was peripheral blood, collected on day 0 of AZD1222 vaccination. These receptors were obtained from an adult in good health.

The CDR3, as DNA: TGCAGCGTTGGAGTGGGACAGGGCGGCCAAGAGACCCAGTACTTC. It is translated as CSVGVGQGGQETQYF. The rearrangement links TRBV29-1 to TRBJ2-5, with TRBD1 matching 9 bases. Germline V lookup: CDR1 SQVTM, CDR2 ANQGSEA. The CDR3 is made up of 15 amino acids. V shed 4 bases, J shed 1 base, and the junction held 7 bases outside the gene matches.

This sequence joins TRBV11-3 and TRBJ1-1; D remains ambiguous. Trimming cost V 1 base and J 1 base, with 13 bases left between them. The CDR3 has 16 residues. The germline gives CDR1 SGHNT, CDR2 YENEEA. The CDR3 nucleotides are TGTGCCAGCAGCTTAGGACTACTGCGGGGGAACACTGAAGCTTTCTTT. Residues: CASSLGLLRGNTEAFF. Together with reference TRBV11-3 and TRBJ1-1, the CDR3 gives the full variable domain: EAGVVQSPRYKIIEKKQPVAFWCNPISGHNTLYWYLQNLGQGPELLIRYENEEAVDDSQLPKDRFSAERLKGVDSTLKIQPAELGDSAVYLCASSLGLLRGNTEAFFGQGTRLTVV.

The gene calls are TRBV5-8 and TRBJ1-3; D gene ambiguous. Germline assignment: CDR1 SGHTS and CDR2 YDEGEE. The CDR3 has 13 amino acids. Trimming stripped 2 bases from V and 8 bases from J, with 11 bases between. DNA of the CDR3: TGTGCCAGCAGCTTAGGCTTTTCAGACACCATATATTTT. Its protein is CASSLGFSDTIYF.

The chain uses TRBV30 and TRBJ1-2; D unclear. V lost 0 bases, J lost 3 bases, and 11 bases lay in between. Per germline, CDR1 GTSNPN and CDR2 SVGIG (reference sequence). CDR3 length equals 14 residues. CDR3 DNA sequence: TGTGCCTGGAGTGTATCCGGGATGGACTATGGCTACACCTTC. It codes for CAWSVSGMDYGYTF. Drawing the rest from reference TRBV30 and TRBJ1-2, the complete variable domain is SQTIHQWPATLVQPVGSPLSLECTVEGTSNPNLYWYRQAAGRGLQLLFYSVGIGQISSEVPQNLSASRPQDRQFILSSKKLLLSDSGFYLCAWSVSGMDYGYTFGSGTRLTVV.

This clone appeared once. The CDR3 region is CASSHSVGVYGYTF. The CDR3 DNA sequence: TGCGCCAGCAGCCACTCCGTAGGGGTTTATGGCTACACCTTC. The chain combines TRBV4-1 with TRBJ1-2, with D possibly being TRBD1 (5 bases). The germline V gene encodes CDR1 MGHRA and CDR2 YSYEKL. This CDR3 comprises 14 residues. V was shortened by 3 bases and J by 5 bases, with 13 bases between the two germline ends.

This chain connects TRBV11-2 to TRBJ2-7; D not resolved. V dropped 0 bases and J dropped 3 bases, with 9 bases sitting between them. There are 14 residues in the CDR3. The germline CDR1 and CDR2 sequences are SGHAT and FQNNGV. In DNA form, the CDR3 reads TGTGCCAGCAGCTTAGACCGAGACATCTACGAGCAGTACTTC. This gives the protein CASSLDRDIYEQYF.

The rearrangement joins TRBV28 to TRBJ1-2, with a tentative D call TRBD1 (6 bases). Germline assignment: CDR1 MDHEN and CDR2 SYDVKM. V dropped 6 bases and J dropped 4 bases, with 12 bases sitting between them. The CDR3 covers 13 residues. The CDR3 DNA is TGTGCCAGCAGCCCCGGGACACTCTATGGCTACACCTTC. Translating gives CASSPGTLYGYTF.

The chain couples TRBV3-1 (or the pseudogene TRBV3-2) to TRBJ1-1, with D uncertain. V lost 1 base to trimming and J lost 7 bases, with 4 bases between them. This CDR3 spans 11 amino acids. Germline V gene sequence: CDR1 LGHDT, CDR2 YNNKEL (reference sequence). The CDR3 DNA reads as TGTGCCAGCAGCCAAGGGTATGAAGCTTTCTTT. Its protein product is CASSQGYEAFF.

The V call is TRBV5-4, the J call TRBJ2-3; TRBD2 agrees at 8 bases. V lost 4 bases and J lost 2; bases outside the gene matches: 12. Germline V gene lookup returns CDR1 SGHNT and CDR2 YYREEE (reference sequence). This CDR3 has 17 residues. CDR3 amino acids: CASSPGGQGPITDTQYF. CDR3 in DNA: TGTGCCAGCAGCCCGGGGGGGCAGGGACCCATCACAGATACGCAGTATTTT.

The CDR3 region has the DNA TGTGCCAGCAGCTCCCAGGGGGCGAACACTGAAGCTTTCTTT. This codes for CASSSQGANTEAFF. The J gene is TRBJ1-1, the V gene TRBV2; TRBD1 aligns across 8 bases. Trimming cost V 6 bases and J 1 base; bases outside gene matches: 4. Per germline, CDR1 SNHLY and CDR2 FYNNEI. This CDR3 has 14 amino acids.

This chain connects TRBV3-1 (or the pseudogene TRBV3-2) to TRBJ2-2, with D possibly being TRBD2 (5 bases). The V gene's germline CDR1 is LGHDT and CDR2 YNNKEL (reference sequence). The CDR3 has 15 residues. The germline V and J ends were trimmed by 1 base and 2 bases, with 8 bases remaining between them. The CDR3 loop is CASSQVGGNTGELFF. Here the CDR3 DNA reads TGTGCCAGCAGCCAAGTAGGAGGTAACACCGGGGAGCTGTTTTTT.

The J gene is TRBJ2-7, the V gene TRBV7-2, with 7 bases lining up with TRBD2. The junction had 7 bases not matched to a gene; V was cut back by 4 bases and J by 7 bases. The CDR3 length is 13 residues. From germline, CDR1 is SGHTA and CDR2 FQGNSA. This chain's CDR3 is CASSSPWGGEQYF. The CDR3 DNA is TGTGCCAGCAGCTCGCCGTGGGGGGGAGAGCAGTACTTC. Combining the CDR3 with reference TRBV7-2 and TRBJ2-7 gives the whole variable domain GAGVSQSPSNKVTEKGKDVELRCDPISGHTALYWYRQSLGQGLEFLIYFQGNSAPDKSGLPSDRFSAERTGGSVSTLTIQRTQQEDSAVYLCASSSPWGGEQYFGPGTRLTVT.

The chain couples TRBV7-9 to TRBJ2-1; 10 bases are shared with TRBD2. This CDR3 contains 17 residues. Germline CDR1 SEHNR, CDR2 FQNEAQ (reference sequence). Trimming cost V 2 bases and J 4 bases; bases outside gene matches: 8. CDR3 sequence: CASSLSAGGERYNEQFF. The CDR3 DNA follows: TGTGCCAGCAGCTTATCAGCGGGAGGGGAGAGGTACAATGAGCAGTTCTTC.